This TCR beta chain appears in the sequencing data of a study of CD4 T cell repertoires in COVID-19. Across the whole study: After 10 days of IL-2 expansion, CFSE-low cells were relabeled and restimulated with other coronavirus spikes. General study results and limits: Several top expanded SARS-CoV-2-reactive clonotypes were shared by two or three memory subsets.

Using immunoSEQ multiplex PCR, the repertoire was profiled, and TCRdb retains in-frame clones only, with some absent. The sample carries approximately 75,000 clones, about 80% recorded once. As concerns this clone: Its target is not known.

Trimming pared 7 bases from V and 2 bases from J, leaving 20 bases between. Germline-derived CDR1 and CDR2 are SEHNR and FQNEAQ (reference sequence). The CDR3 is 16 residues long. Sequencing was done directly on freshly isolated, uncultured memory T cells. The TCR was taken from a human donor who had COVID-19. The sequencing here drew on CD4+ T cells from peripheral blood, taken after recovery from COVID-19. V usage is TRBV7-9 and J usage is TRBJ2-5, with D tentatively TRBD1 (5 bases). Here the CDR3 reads CASTHLGQGWQETQYF. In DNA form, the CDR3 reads TGTGCCAGCACCCACTTGGGGCAGGGTTGGCAAGAGACCCAGTACTTC.